Presented here are 8 T cell receptor beta chains from one specimen sequenced in a study of T cell repertoires in cytomegalovirus infection. TCRdb re-called the reads through MiXCR, storing one row per CDR3 protein. The table has hundreds of thousands of distinct CDR3 sequences, 30% to 35% seen once. Their antigen targets remain unknown. The material was cultured CD8+ T cells from PBMCs, obtained from culture after CMV antigen stimulation. The receptor source for this set is a human donor in good health (CMV status not recorded). Some clones in this sample may be carry-over from other donors' samples.

V and J are TRBV12-3 or TRBV12-4 and TRBJ1-4; D remains ambiguous. Trimming removed 0 bases from V and 7 bases from J, with 12 bases in between. The CDR3 runs 15 residues. For the CDR3, the DNA is TGTGCCAGCAGTTTAGCGCGTGGGCGCGGTGAAAAACTGTTTTTT. As protein: CASSLARGRGEKLFF.

The J gene is TRBJ2-1, the V gene TRBV7-6; D call uncertain. This CDR3 is 14 amino acids long. Germline CDR1 is SGHVS and CDR2 is FNYEAQ. Trimming stripped 0 bases from V and 3 bases from J, with 6 bases between. The CDR3 reads CASSLASDYNEQFF. In nucleotides, the CDR3 is TGTGCCAGCAGCTTAGCGTCGGACTACAATGAGCAGTTCTTC.

V and J are TRBV14 and TRBJ2-2; D tentatively reads TRBD1 or TRBD2 (6 bases each). The CDR3 spans 13 residues. The germline V gene has CDR1 SGHDN and CDR2 FVKESK. Between the trimmed V and J ends, which lost 4 bases and 12 bases, there was a span of 15 bases. The CDR3 DNA is TGTGCCAGCAGCCCTCGGGGGCCCCCTCAGCTGTTTTTT. It translates to CASSPRGPPQLFF.

This clonotype was detected a few times. The chain is built from TRBV7-9 and TRBJ2-5; 8 positions match TRBD2. The ends lost 6 bases at V and 1 base at J; junction bases unmatched: 13. This CDR3 has 17 residues. Germline CDR1 is SEHNR and CDR2 is FQNEAQ (reference sequence). The CDR3 region has the DNA TGTGCCAGCAGGTCCTTCCCAAGTACTAGCGGCCAAGAGACCCAGTACTTC. Translating gives CASRSFPSTSGQETQYF. The full variable domain, rest sourced from reference TRBV7-9 and TRBJ2-5, is DTGVSQNPRHKITKRGQNVTFRCDPISEHNRLYWYRQTLGQGPEFLTYFQNEAQLEKSRLLSDRFSAERPKGSFSTLEIQRTEQGDSAMYLCASRSFPSTSGQETQYFGPGTRLLVL.

A few counts support this clonotype. The rearrangement joins TRBV20-1 to TRBJ2-7; perhaps TRBD2 as D (6 bases). The CDR3 length is 14 residues. The V gene's germline CDR1 is DFQATT and CDR2 SNEGSKA (reference sequence). V was clipped by 1 base and J by 3 bases, with 13 bases between them. CDR3 in amino acids: CSARVGLGYYEQYF. In DNA form, the CDR3 reads TGCAGTGCTAGAGTGGGACTCGGGTACTACGAGCAGTACTTC.

The genes are TRBV9 and TRBJ1-5; no firm D call. CDR1 SGDLS and CDR2 YYNGEE come from the germline V gene. CDR3 length: 14 residues. Trimming took off 0 bases at V and 6 bases at J, with 10 bases between the two ends. CDR3 sequence reads: CASSVEGNGQPQHF. The CDR3 DNA follows: TGTGCCAGCAGCGTAGAAGGGAACGGTCAGCCCCAGCATTTT.

CDR3 amino acids: CASSLYGPWAESQNQPQHF. CDR3 nucleotides: TGTGCCAGCAGTTTATACGGCCCTTGGGCAGAGAGCCAAAATCAGCCCCAGCATTTT. The rearrangement uses TRBV27 and TRBJ1-5; D ambiguous. The V gene's germline CDR1 is MNHEY and CDR2 SMNVEV (reference sequence). The CDR3 runs to 19 residues. V lost 1 base to trimming and J lost 4 bases, with 23 bases between them.

This chain uses TRBV27 with TRBJ1-5, with 9 bases matching TRBD1. Unmatched junction bases numbered 17, after V lost 9 bases and J lost 2 bases. Germline loops: CDR1 MNHEY, CDR2 SMNVEV (reference sequence). This CDR3 spans 18 amino acids. In DNA form, the CDR3 reads TGTGCCAGTCAAACCGGGACAGGGATTCTTAGTGGCAATCAGCCCCAGCATTTT. The encoded protein is CASQTGTGILSGNQPQHF.